A selection of T cell receptor beta chains follows, all from one sample in a study of T cell repertoires in ileal Crohn's disease. Only in-frame clones appear in the TCRdb table, and some are missing; sequencing was by immunoSEQ multiplex PCR. The repertoire holds roughly 7,200 clones, 83% seen once, with under 6% in the top ten. The material sequenced was ileal tissue. The receptor source for this set is an adult with Crohn's disease. Both conserved end residues are part of each CDR3. A D gene is named only where the DNA matches it firmly. Only part of the rows carry a size: once, few, many, or a class if the clone is expanded.

clone size: NA; D gene: NA; J gene: TRBJ1-2; V gene: TRBV30; CDR3 DNA: TGTGCCTGGAAGGGGCAGGGCCAGGGGGGCTACACCTTC; CDR3 protein: CAWKGQGQGGYTF
clone size: NA; D gene: NA; J gene: TRBJ1-1; V gene: TRBV18; CDR3 DNA: TGTGCCAGCTCACCGCCAGGGGATGCTTTCTTT; CDR3 protein: CASSPPGDAFF
clone size: NA; D gene: NA; J gene: TRBJ1-1; V gene: TRBV28; CDR3 DNA: TGTGCCAGCAGTCCCGGGGGATTGGTCACTGAAGCTTTCTTT; CDR3 protein: CASSPGGLVTEAFF
clone size: NA; D gene: TRBD1; J gene: TRBJ1-1; V gene: TRBV18; CDR3 DNA: TGTGCCAGCTCACCGGACAGGGCTCGGTTGGCTGAAGCTTTCTTT; CDR3 protein: CASSPDRARLAEAFF
clone size: NA; D gene: TRBD2; J gene: TRBJ2-5; V gene: TRBV27; CDR3 DNA: TGTGCCAGCAGCCGAAACGGCGGGAGGGTTCGGGGCCAAGAGACCCAGTACTTC; CDR3 protein: CASSRNGGRVRGQETQYF
clone size: NA; D gene: NA; J gene: TRBJ1-4; V gene: TRBV28; CDR3 DNA: TGTGCCAGCAGTCGGGGGGGGGTGAATGAAAAACTGTTTTTT; CDR3 protein: CASSRGGVNEKLFF
clone size: once; D gene: NA; J gene: TRBJ2-1; V gene: TRBV30; CDR3 DNA: TGTGCCTGGGAGGATGACGGTAAGCAGTTCTTC; CDR3 protein: CAWEDDGKQFF
clone size: NA; D gene: TRBD2; J gene: TRBJ2-1; V gene: TRBV7-7; CDR3 DNA: TGTGCTAGCAGCAGAGGGACTAGCAGAAACAATGAGCAGTTCTTC; CDR3 protein: CASSRGTSRNNEQFF
clone size: NA; D gene: TRBD2; J gene: TRBJ2-3; V gene: TRBV7-9; CDR3 DNA: TGTGCCAGCAGCCTAAGCGGGAGGGCAGATACGCAGTATTTT; CDR3 protein: CASSLSGRADTQYF
clone size: NA; D gene: TRBD2; J gene: TRBJ2-7; V gene: TRBV2; CDR3 DNA: TGTGCCAGCAGTGAAGAAGGGCTAGCGGGAGCCTCCTACGAGCAGTACTTC; CDR3 protein: CASSEEGLAGASYEQYF
clone size: few; D gene: TRBD1; J gene: TRBJ2-2; V gene: TRBV6-4; CDR3 DNA: TGTGCCAGCAGTGGACAGGGGGCCGGGGACACCGGGGAGCTGTTTTTT; CDR3 protein: CASSGQGAGDTGELFF
clone size: NA; D gene: NA; J gene: TRBJ2-7; V gene: TRBV7-2; CDR3 DNA: TGTGCCAGCAGCCCGCACGCGAGCTCCTACGAGCAGTACTTC; CDR3 protein: CASSPHASSYEQYF
clone size: NA; D gene: NA; J gene: TRBJ1-6; V gene: TRBV2; CDR3 DNA: TGTGCCAGCAGTGAGAACCAGTGGGCTTCACCCCTCCACTTT; CDR3 protein: CASSENQWASPLHF
clone size: NA; D gene: NA; J gene: TRBJ2-5; V gene: TRBV15; CDR3 DNA: TGTGCCACCAGCAGAGTGGTTGGTCGGCAAGAGACCCAGTACTTC; CDR3 protein: CATSRVVGRQETQYF
clone size: NA; D gene: NA; J gene: TRBJ2-1; V gene: TRBV27; CDR3 DNA: TGTGCCAGCAGTTCGCGGACAGCCCAACGATTCAATGAGCAGTTCTTC; CDR3 protein: CASSSRTAQRFNEQFF
clone size: NA; D gene: TRBD1; J gene: TRBJ2-1; V gene: TRBV29-1; CDR3 DNA: TGCAGCGTTTCGAAGGGACAGGGCCCCTACAATGAGCAGTTCTTC; CDR3 protein: CSVSKGQGPYNEQFF
clone size: NA; D gene: TRBD2; J gene: TRBJ2-3; V gene: TRBV10-1; CDR3 DNA: TGCGCCAGCAGTGCCAGCGGGAGACCAGATACGCAGTATTTT; CDR3 protein: CASSASGRPDTQYF
clone size: NA; D gene: NA; J gene: TRBJ1-2; V gene: TRBV7-9; CDR3 DNA: TGTGCCAGCAGCTTAGGGGGATCGGTCGGGGGCTATGGCTACACCTTC; CDR3 protein: CASSLGGSVGGYGYTF
clone size: NA; D gene: NA; J gene: TRBJ2-6; V gene: TRBV4-1; CDR3 DNA: TGCGCCAGCAGTTCCTCCGGGACTTTCTTCTCTGGGGCCAACGCCCTGACTTTC; CDR3 protein: CASSSSGTFFSGANALTF
clone size: NA; D gene: TRBD1; J gene: TRBJ2-7; V gene: TRBV6-5; CDR3 DNA: TGTGCCAGCAGTCCGGGGACAGGCGCGCCCTACGAGCAGTACTTC; CDR3 protein: CASSPGTGAPYEQYF
clone size: once; D gene: NA; J gene: TRBJ2-3; V gene: TRBV5-4; CDR3 DNA: TGTGCCAGCAGCTTGGGCGGCACAGATACGCAGTATTTT; CDR3 protein: CASSLGGTDTQYF
clone size: NA; D gene: NA; J gene: TRBJ2-1; V gene: TRBV4-2; CDR3 DNA: TGTGCCAGCAGCGCCCAGGAGGAGTCCTACAATGAGCAGTTCTTC; CDR3 protein: CASSAQEESYNEQFF
clone size: once; D gene: NA; J gene: TRBJ2-1; V gene: TRBV7-9; CDR3 DNA: TGTGCCAGCAGTCGAGGTCCGTATGCGGAGCAGTTCTTC; CDR3 protein: CASSRGPYAEQFF
clone size: NA; D gene: NA; J gene: TRBJ1-1; V gene: TRBV6-6; CDR3 DNA: TGTGTCAGCATTCAAAGAGACAGCTACACTGAAGCTTTCTTT; CDR3 protein: CVSIQRDSYTEAFF
clone size: NA; D gene: NA; J gene: TRBJ1-6; V gene: TRBV30; CDR3 DNA: TGTGCCTGGAGTTCACAGGGTTGGACACCCCTCCACTTT; CDR3 protein: CAWSSQGWTPLHF
clone size: once; D gene: TRBD1; J gene: TRBJ2-7; V gene: TRBV18; CDR3 DNA: TGTGCCAGCTCACCGGCGACAGGGGGCAGGGAGCAGTACTTC; CDR3 protein: CASSPATGGREQYF
clone size: once; D gene: TRBD1; J gene: TRBJ2-7; V gene: TRBV7-9; CDR3 DNA: TGTGCCAGCAGCCCGCCGGGACAGTTCTCCGAGCAGTACTTC; CDR3 protein: CASSPPGQFSEQYF
clone size: once; D gene: TRBD1; J gene: TRBJ1-1; V gene: TRBV5-1; CDR3 DNA: TGCGCCAGCAGCCAGGGACAGGGGTTGAGCACTGAAGCTTTCTTT; CDR3 protein: CASSQGQGLSTEAFF